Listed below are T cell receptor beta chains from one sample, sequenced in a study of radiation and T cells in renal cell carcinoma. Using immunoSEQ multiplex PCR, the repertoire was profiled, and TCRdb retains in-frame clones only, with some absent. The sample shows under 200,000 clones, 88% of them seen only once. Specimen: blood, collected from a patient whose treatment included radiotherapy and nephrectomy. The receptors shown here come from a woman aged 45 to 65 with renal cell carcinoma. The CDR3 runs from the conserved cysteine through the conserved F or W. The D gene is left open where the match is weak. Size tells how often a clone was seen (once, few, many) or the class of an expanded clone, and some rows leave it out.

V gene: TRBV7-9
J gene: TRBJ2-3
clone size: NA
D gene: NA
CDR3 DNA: TGTGCCAGCAGCTTTAGCACAGATACGCAGTATTTT
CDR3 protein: CASSFSTDTQYF

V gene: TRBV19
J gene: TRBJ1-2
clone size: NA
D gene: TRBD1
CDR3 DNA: TGTGCCAGTACCACAGGGGGAGTAGGCTACACCTTC
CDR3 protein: CASTTGGVGYTF

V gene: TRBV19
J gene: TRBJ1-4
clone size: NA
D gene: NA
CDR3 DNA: TGTGCCAGTAAGAACCCAGGGGAAAATGAAAAACTGTTTTTT
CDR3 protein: CASKNPGENEKLFF

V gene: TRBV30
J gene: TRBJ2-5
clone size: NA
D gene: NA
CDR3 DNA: TGTGCCTGGAGTTATAACTCCCAAGAGACCCAGTACTTC
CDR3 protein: CAWSYNSQETQYF

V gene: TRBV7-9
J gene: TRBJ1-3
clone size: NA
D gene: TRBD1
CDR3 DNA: TGTGCCAGCAGCTTACTACAGGGGGACACCATATATTTT
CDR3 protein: CASSLLQGDTIYF

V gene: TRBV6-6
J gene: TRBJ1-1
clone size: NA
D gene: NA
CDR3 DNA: TGTGCCAGCAGTTACCCCGGACAGTCTGGTGAAGCTTTCTTT
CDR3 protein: CASSYPGQSGEAFF

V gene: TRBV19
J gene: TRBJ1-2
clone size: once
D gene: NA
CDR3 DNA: TGTGCCAGTAGTAACTACAGGGAAGCTAACTATGGCTACACCTTC
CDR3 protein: CASSNYREANYGYTF

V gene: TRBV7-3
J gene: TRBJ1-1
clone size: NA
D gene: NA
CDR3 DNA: TGTGCCAGCAGCCCGCCGATCAGGGACACTGAAGCTTTCTTT
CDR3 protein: CASSPPIRDTEAFF

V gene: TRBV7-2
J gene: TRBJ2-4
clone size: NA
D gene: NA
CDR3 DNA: TGTGCCAGCAGCTTAACATTAAATCTAGCCAAAAACATTCAGTACTTC
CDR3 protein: CASSLTLNLAKNIQYF

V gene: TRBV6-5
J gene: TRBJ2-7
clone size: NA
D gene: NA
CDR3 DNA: TGTGCCAGCAGCTGGGGGACGATACGCACCTACGAGCAGTACTTC
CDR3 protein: CASSWGTIRTYEQYF

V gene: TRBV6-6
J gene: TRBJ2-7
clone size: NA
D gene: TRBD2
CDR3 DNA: TGTGCCAGCAGTTACGTGACTAGCGGGGGATACGAGCAGTACTTC
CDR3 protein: CASSYVTSGGYEQYF

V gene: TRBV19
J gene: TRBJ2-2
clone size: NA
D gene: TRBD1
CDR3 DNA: TGTGCCAGTAGTTGGACAGGGGTGCCGAACACCGGGGAGCTGTTTTTT
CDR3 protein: CASSWTGVPNTGELFF

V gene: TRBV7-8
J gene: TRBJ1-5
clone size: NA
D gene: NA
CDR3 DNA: TGTGCCAGCAGCTTAGTTGCAGGGGGCAATCAGCCCCAGCATTTT
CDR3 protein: CASSLVAGGNQPQHF

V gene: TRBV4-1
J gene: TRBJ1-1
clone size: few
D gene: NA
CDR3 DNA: TGCGCCAGCAGCTTCTACCCACAGGGTGATAACACTGAAGCTTTCTTT
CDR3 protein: CASSFYPQGDNTEAFF

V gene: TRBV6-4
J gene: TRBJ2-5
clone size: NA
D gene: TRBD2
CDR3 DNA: TGTGCCAGCGGGACTAGCGGGGGGGAAGAGACCCAGTACTTC
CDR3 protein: CASGTSGGEETQYF

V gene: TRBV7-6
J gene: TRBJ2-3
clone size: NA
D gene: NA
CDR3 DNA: TGTGCCAGCAGCCTCCTAGTGGTTAGCACAGATACGCAGTATTTT
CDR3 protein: CASSLLVVSTDTQYF

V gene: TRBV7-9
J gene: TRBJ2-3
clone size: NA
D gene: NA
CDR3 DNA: TGTGCCAGCAGCTTTGGGGGAGAGGGAGATACGCAGTATTTT
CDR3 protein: CASSFGGEGDTQYF

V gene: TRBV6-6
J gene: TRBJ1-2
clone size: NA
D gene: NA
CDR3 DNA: TGTGCCAGCAATGAGGGGAGCTACACCTTC
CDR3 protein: CASNEGSYTF

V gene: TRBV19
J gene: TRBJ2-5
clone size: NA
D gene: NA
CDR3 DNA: TGTGCCAGTAGTATAGACACGGACAGCCAAGAGACCCAGTACTTC
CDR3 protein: CASSIDTDSQETQYF